This TCR beta chain comes out of a study of a mutant IDH1 vaccine in newly diagnosed glioma. Points on this clone: Its antigen remains unidentified.

Only in-frame clones appear in the TCRdb table, and some are missing; sequencing was by immunoSEQ multiplex PCR. There are tens of thousands of clones in the sample; 80% occur only once, and roughly 5.7% lies in the top ten. The ends lost 2 bases at V and 3 bases at J; junction bases unmatched: 7. Germline V gene lookup returns CDR1 SGHRS and CDR2 YFSETQ. The CDR3 has 17 residues. Time point noted: week 11, during vaccination. With topical imiquimod, each dose of the vaccine consisted of 300 ug of mutant IDH1 20-mer peptide. V is TRBV5-1 and J is TRBJ2-2; 10 positions match TRBD2. The clonotype originates from a man aged 45-65 years with glioma. The sequences come from PBMCs, collected from a glioma patient whose treatment included an IDH1 peptide vaccine. The CDR3 DNA is TGCGCCAGCAGCTTTGGGCTAGCGGGAGAAGACACCGGGGAGCTGTTTTTT. This translates into CASSFGLAGEDTGELFF.